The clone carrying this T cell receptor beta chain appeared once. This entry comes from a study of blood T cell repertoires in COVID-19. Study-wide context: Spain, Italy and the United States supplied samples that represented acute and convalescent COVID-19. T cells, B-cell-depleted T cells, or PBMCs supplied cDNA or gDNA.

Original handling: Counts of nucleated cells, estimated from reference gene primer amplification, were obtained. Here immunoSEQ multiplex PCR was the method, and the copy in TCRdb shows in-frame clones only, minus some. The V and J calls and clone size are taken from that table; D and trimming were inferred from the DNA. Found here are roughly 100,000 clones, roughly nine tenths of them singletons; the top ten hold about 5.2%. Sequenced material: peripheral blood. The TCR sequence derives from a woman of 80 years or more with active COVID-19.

The CDR3 loop reads CASSYTGPETQYF. The CDR3 region has the DNA TGTGCCAGCAGTTACACAGGGCCAGAGACCCAGTACTTC. The rearrangement uses TRBV6-2 or TRBV6-3 and TRBJ2-5; a possible D gene is TRBD1 (6 bases). Germline CDR1 reads MNHEY; CDR2 reads SVGEGT. The CDR3 length is 13 residues. V gave up 2 bases and J gave up 4 bases, with 8 bases separating them.